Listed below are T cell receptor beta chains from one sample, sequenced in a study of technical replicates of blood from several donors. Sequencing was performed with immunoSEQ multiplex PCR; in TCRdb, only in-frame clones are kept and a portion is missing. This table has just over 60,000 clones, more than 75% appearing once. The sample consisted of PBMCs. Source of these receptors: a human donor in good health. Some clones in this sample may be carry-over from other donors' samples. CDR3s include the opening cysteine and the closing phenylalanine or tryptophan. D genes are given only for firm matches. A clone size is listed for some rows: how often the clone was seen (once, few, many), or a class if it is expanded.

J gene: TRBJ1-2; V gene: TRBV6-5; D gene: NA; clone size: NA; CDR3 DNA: TGTGCCAGCAGTTCCAGCTATGGCTACACCTTC; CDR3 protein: CASSSSYGYTF
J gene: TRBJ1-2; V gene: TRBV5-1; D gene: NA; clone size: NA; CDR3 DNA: TGCGCCAGCAGCCCCAAGACAGGAAATGGCTACACCTTC; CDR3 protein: CASSPKTGNGYTF
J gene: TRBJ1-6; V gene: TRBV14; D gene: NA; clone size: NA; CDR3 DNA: TGTGCCAGCAGCCAAGCTGCTGGGCAGTTAAATTCACCCCTCCACTTT; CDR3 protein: CASSQAAGQLNSPLHF
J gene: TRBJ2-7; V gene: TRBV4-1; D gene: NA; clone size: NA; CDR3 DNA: TGCGCCAGCAGCCAAGATGAGGCCCTTATCCGCTCATACGAGCAGTACTTC; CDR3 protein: CASSQDEALIRSYEQYF
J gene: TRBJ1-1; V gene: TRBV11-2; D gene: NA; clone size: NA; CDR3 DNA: TGTGCCAGCAGCTTCCGGGATAGGACTGAAGCTTTCTTT; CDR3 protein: CASSFRDRTEAFF
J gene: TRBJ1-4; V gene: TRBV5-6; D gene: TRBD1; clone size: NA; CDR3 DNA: TGTGCCAGCAGCTTTGAACAGGGGTCAACTAATGAAAAACTGTTTTTT; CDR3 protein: CASSFEQGSTNEKLFF
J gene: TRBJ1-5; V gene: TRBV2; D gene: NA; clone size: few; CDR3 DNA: TGTGCCAGCTCGAAGGGGGGGTGGGACAGCAATCAGCCCCAGCATTTT; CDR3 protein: CASSKGGWDSNQPQHF
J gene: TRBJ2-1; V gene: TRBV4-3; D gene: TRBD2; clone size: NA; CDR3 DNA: TGCGCCAGCAGCCAAGATGATTGGCTAGCGGGGGTAAATGAGCAGTTCTTC; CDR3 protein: CASSQDDWLAGVNEQFF
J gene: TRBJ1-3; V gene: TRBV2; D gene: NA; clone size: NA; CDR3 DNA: TGTGCCAGCAGTGTGCTGCAGGCCCGCTCTGGAAACACCATATATTTT; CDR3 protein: CASSVLQARSGNTIYF
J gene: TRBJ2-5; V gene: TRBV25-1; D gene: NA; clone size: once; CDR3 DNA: TGTGCCAGCAGTGAATATCAGATGAGGGAGACCCAGTACTTC; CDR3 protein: CASSEYQMRETQYF
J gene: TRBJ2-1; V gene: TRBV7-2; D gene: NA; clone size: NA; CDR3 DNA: TGTGCCAGCAGCTTTGGAGACCCCTCCTACAATGAGCAGTTCTTC; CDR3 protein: CASSFGDPSYNEQFF
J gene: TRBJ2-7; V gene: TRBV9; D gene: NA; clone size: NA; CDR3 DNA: TGTGCCAGTTCCCAAGAATTCCTACCCGAGCAGTACTTC; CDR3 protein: CASSQEFLPEQYF
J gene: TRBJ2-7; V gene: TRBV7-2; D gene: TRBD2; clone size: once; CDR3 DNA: TGTGCCAGCAGCTTAGTTGTTAGCGGGGGGACCGGCTCCTACGAGCAGTACTTC; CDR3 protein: CASSLVVSGGTGSYEQYF
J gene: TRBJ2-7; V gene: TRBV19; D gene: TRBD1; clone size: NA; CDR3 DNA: TGTGCCAGCCAGGACAGGGACTACGAGCAGTACTTC; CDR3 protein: CASQDRDYEQYF
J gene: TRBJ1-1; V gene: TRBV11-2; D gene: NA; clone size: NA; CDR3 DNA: TGTGCCAGCAGCTTATCGGCAGGGTGGACTGAAGCTTTCTTT; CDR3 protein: CASSLSAGWTEAFF
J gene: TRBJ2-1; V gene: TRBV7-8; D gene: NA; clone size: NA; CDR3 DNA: TGTGCCAGCAGCTTAGGCCTAAGCAATGAGCAGTTCTTC; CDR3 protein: CASSLGLSNEQFF
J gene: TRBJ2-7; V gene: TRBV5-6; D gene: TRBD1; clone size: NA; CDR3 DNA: TGTGCCAGCAGCCGGGGACAGGGATCATCTATAACCTACGAGCAGTACTTC; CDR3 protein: CASSRGQGSSITYEQYF
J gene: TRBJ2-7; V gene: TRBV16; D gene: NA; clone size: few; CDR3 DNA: TGTGCCAGCAGCCAATCGGTAGTGTACGAGCAGTACTTC; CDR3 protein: CASSQSVVYEQYF
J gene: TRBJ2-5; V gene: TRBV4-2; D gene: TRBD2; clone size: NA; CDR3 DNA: TGTGCCAGCAGCGGGGGGGGGACCGGGTGGACCCAGTACTTC; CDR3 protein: CASSGGGTGWTQYF
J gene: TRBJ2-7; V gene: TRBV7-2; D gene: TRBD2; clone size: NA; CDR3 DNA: TGTGCCAGCAGCCTTCCCGGGACTAGCGGGAGGGCCGGTGCGGAGCAGTACTTC; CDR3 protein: CASSLPGTSGRAGAEQYF
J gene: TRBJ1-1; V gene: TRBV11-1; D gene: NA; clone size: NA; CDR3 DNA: TGTGCCAGCAGACAAGACACGTACACTGAAGCTTTCTTT; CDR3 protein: CASRQDTYTEAFF
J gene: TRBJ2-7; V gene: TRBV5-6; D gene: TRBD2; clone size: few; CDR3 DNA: TGTGCCAGCAGCCTGACTAGCGGTCTCGGCGAGCAGTACTTC; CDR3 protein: CASSLTSGLGEQYF
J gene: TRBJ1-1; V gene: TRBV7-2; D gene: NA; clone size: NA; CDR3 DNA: TGTGCCAGCAGGGGAGGGAACACTGAAGCTTTCTTT; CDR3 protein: CASRGGNTEAFF
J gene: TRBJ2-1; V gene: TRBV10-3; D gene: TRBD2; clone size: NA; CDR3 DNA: TGTGCCATCAGTGAGCGGGAGGGTGATGAGCAGTTCTTC; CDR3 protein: CAISEREGDEQFF
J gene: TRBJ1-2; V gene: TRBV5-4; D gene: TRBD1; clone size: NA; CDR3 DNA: TGTGCCAGCAGCTCCGGGACAGGATACCCCTTCGGCGGCTACACCTTC; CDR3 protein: CASSSGTGYPFGGYTF
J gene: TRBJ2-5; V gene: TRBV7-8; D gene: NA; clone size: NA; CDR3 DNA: TGTGCCAGCAGCTTAGGGGCCTGGGAGACCCAGTACTTC; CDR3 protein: CASSLGAWETQYF
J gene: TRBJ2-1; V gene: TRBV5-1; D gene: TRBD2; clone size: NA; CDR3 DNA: TGCGCCAGCAGCATGGCCCCCCCAACCGGGACTAGCCCCAACAATGAGCAGTTCTTC; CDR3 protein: CASSMAPPTGTSPNNEQFF
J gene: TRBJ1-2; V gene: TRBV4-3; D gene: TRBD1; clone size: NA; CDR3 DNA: TGCGCCAGCAGCCCCTCCCGGGACAGGGCCCTTGGCTACACCTTC; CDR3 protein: CASSPSRDRALGYTF